This T cell receptor (beta chain) was found in a study of cytomegalovirus exposure and HLA in healthy donors. Findings of the study overall: In an earlier analysis, productive rearrangement rates for most beta V segments clustered near 87% or 30%. The study designated 150 or so TCR beta chains cytomegalovirus-associated. The number of N-insertions in an Asian-associated ancestry cluster was reportedly below the roughly 670-donor mean in a later analysis.

Both 60 Vbeta primers and 13 Jbeta primers went into the PCR. TCRdb's table, derived via immunoSEQ multiplex PCR, lists solely in-frame clones and lacks some. The sample carries around 190,000 clones, around four fifths recorded once. CDR3 size: 16 residues. The V gene's germline CDR1 is SGHRS and CDR2 YFSETQ. The ends lost 2 bases at V and 0 bases at J; junction bases unmatched: 0. As for this clone: Its matching antigen is unknown.

Sequencing used PBMCs. The TCR sequence derives from a woman aged 40 to 49 in good health and CMV-seronegative. The chain recombines TRBV5-1 with TRBJ2-2; 11 positions agree with TRBD2. This CDR3 reads CASSLLAGANTGELFF. In DNA form, the CDR3 reads TGCGCCAGCAGCTTACTAGCGGGAGCGAACACCGGGGAGCTGTTTTTT.